This TCR beta chain was retrieved from a study of blood T cell repertoires in COVID-19 (dated by TCRdb to 2020 to 2021). Broadly, across the study: The collaborator samples originated in the United States, Italy and Spain and spanned the acute and convalescent phases of COVID-19. Subjects who had been exposed to COVID-19, were actively infected with it, or had recovered from it provided the deeply sampled blood TCRbeta repertoires that made up the dataset. The material from the prospective study consisted of cDNA or gDNA derived from T cells, B-cell-depleted T cells, or PBMCs. A de-identified subject ID, COVID-19 status, age in years and sex were almost always included in the sample metadata. Where HLA class I and class II types were available, the types were taken from metadata supplied by the sample provider, not from assay-based typing. The samples were drawn from two sources: the first 160 participants of the ongoing ImmuneRACE study, and approximately 1,300 subjects contributed by 6 global collaborators. A freely available public database, intended as a resource for researchers studying the immune response to SARS-CoV-2, is where the repertoires were released. What the work shows at the level of the full study, not this receptor alone: The amount of clinical and demographic metadata varied by source and participant and was provided uncurated.

The CDR3 starts with the cysteine, ends with the phenylalanine, and has 14 residues. CDR3 DNA only is kept here, 42 bases in frame from base 1. Compared with germline, V lacks 3 bases and J lacks 6 bases; bases without a gene match: 2. CDR1 and CDR2 are drawn from the germline V gene: MDHEN, SYDVKM. As concerns this clone: Its binding antigen is unknown. Base qualities are not recorded, but no much larger clone differs from it by a single base.

Enrolling through a virtual design, the prospective study's participants ranged in age from roughly 18 to 95 years and lived across 20 to 30 United States geographic areas. To assign participants to cohorts, the prospective study relied on clinical history that participants themselves reported in a screening survey and a study questionnaire. In the prospective study, whole blood, serum and a nasopharyngeal or oropharyngeal swab were collected from each participant by mobile phlebotomists. Prospective study participants could optionally give additional blood draws and questionnaires over an approximately two-month period. Blood samples from the prospective study were shipped frozen or at room temperature prior to DNA extraction. TCRbeta CDR3 regions were amplified from genomic DNA by means of the immunoSEQ Assay, a bias-controlled multiplex PCR. From the authors' description of their analysis: The number of nucleated cells in each sample was estimated by amplification of reference gene primers within the assay. Sequence reads were collapsed and filtered to measure the absolute abundance of every unique TCRbeta CDR3 rearrangement. For each sample, productive Simpson clonality was calculated as the square root of Simpson's diversity index across productive rearrangements. In its TCRdb copy, this immuneACCESS table keeps in-frame sequences only and misses some clones. Where compared with another copy, unresolved V genes explain less than half of these, and the others have no known cause. That table supplies the V and J calls and clone size; D and trimming were determined from the DNA. This sample is represented by roughly 250,000 clones; roughly 93% of them were singletons. The ten largest clones capture about 2.5% of the sample.

The sequence was obtained from a woman in her thirties or forties with acute COVID-19. Input material: PBMCs or T cells enriched from blood (not recorded which). The chain is made from TRBV28 and TRBJ1-5, with 10 central nucleotides matching TRBD1. CDR3 sequence: CASSLTGGGQPQHF. The nucleotide sequence is TGTGCCAGCAGTTTGACAGGGGGCGGTCAGCCCCAGCATTTT.